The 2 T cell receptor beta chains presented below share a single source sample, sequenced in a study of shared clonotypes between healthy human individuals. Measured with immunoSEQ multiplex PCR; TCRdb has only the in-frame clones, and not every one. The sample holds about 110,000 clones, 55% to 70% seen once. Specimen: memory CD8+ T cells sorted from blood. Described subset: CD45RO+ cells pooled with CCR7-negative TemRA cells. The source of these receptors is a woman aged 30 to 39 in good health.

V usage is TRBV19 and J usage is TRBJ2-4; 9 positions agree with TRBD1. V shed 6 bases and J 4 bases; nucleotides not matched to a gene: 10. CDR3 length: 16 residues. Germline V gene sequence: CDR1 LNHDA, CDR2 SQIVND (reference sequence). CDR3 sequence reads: CASRMTGGRGKNIQYF. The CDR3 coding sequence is TGTGCCAGTAGGATGACAGGGGGTCGCGGAAAAAACATTCAGTACTTC.

The DNA of the CDR3 is TGTGCCAGCAGTGAACAGGGGGCAAGGCGCAATGAGCAGTTCTTC. It yields the protein CASSEQGARRNEQFF. The chain employs TRBV6-1 and TRBJ2-1, with TRBD1 matching 8 bases. With 2 bases clipped from V and 6 bases from J, the junction kept 6 bases outside the gene matches. Germline-derived CDR1 and CDR2 are MNHNS and SASEGT. This CDR3 comprises 15 residues.